This T cell receptor (beta chain) was documented in a study of technical replicates of blood from a few donors. Germline loops: CDR1 MNHEY, CDR2 SVGAGI. This CDR3 spans 11 amino acids. Trimming shortened V by 5 bases and J by 3 bases, and 4 bases separated the two germline ends. Here immunoSEQ multiplex PCR was the method, and the copy in TCRdb shows in-frame clones only, minus some. The table includes about 13,000 clones, roughly 85% detected once. The sequence was obtained from a human donor in good health. V gene TRBV6-5 combines with J gene TRBJ2-5, with D hard to call. Sequencing was done on a sample of PBMCs. The CDR3 region has the DNA TGTGCCAGCAGTCGGGAAGAGACCCAGTACTTC. This codes for CASSREETQYF.